The 27 T cell receptor beta chains in this list originate from one sample, sequenced in a study of T-cell memory formation after mild COVID-19. TCRdb called the 5' RACE reads again in MiXCR, with one record for every CDR3 protein. The table includes hundreds of thousands of distinct CDR3 sequences, 25% to 30% detected once. Sequenced material: PBMCs or a T cell subset sorted from them (not recorded which). The receptor set was obtained from an adult woman who had mild COVID-19 (a few samples of this study predate the infection). Cell type and time point are not known.

This clonotype was detected many times. The rearrangement joins TRBV12-3 or TRBV12-4 to TRBJ2-7; 8 bases match TRBD1. There are 14 residues in the CDR3. V shed 5 bases, J shed 2 bases, and the junction held 5 bases outside the gene matches. This CDR3 is CASSPGGKTYEQYF. Here the CDR3 DNA reads TGTGCCAGCAGTCCAGGGGGCAAGACCTACGAGCAGTACTTC.

The chain carries TRBV30 and TRBJ1-2; tentatively, D is TRBD1 (5 bases). Germline CDR1 is GTSNPN and CDR2 is SVGIG (reference sequence). Deletions cut 0 bases from V and 2 bases from J, with 7 bases between. This CDR3 has 13 amino acids. The CDR3 DNA reads TGTGCCTGGAGTGTAACAGGAAACTATGGCTACACCTTC. Its translation is CAWSVTGNYGYTF.

This clonotype showed up just a few times. V and J are TRBV12-3 or TRBV12-4 and TRBJ2-3; D is ambiguous. The CDR3 runs 12 residues. The germline V and J ends were trimmed by 5 bases and 7 bases, with 10 bases remaining between them. CDR3 loop: CASSPDLHTQYF. The CDR3 nucleotides read TGTGCCAGCAGTCCGGACCTACATACGCAGTATTTT.

This clonotype has more than one count but fewer than ten. The chain combines TRBV25-1 with TRBJ2-3, with TRBD1 identical over 9 bases. The CDR3 loop spans 16 amino acids. The ends lost 3 bases at V and 0 bases at J; junction bases unmatched: 4. Looked up from germline, CDR1 is MGHDK and CDR2 is SYGVNS. CDR3: CASSETGQGSTDTQYF. CDR3 DNA: TGTGCCAGCAGTGAGACGGGACAGGGAAGCACAGATACGCAGTATTTT.

The chain combines TRBV6-6 with TRBJ2-2; 8 bases match TRBD1. The CDR3 has 15 amino acids. Germline assignment: CDR1 MNHNY and CDR2 SVGAGI (reference sequence). With V trimmed by 6 bases and J by 5 bases, 8 bases remained unmatched. The CDR3 region has the DNA TGTGCCAGCAGGACAAACCAGGGGGCTACCGGGGAGCTGTTTTTT. This translates into CASRTNQGATGELFF.

The CDR3 sequence: CASSRVYSEAFF. In DNA form, the CDR3 reads TGTGCCAGCAGCCGAGTCTATTCTGAAGCTTTCTTT. The rearrangement uses TRBV14 and TRBJ1-1; D remains unclear. The V end was cut by 4 bases, the J end by 6 bases, with 9 bases between. The CDR3 has 12 amino acids. Germline V gene lookup returns CDR1 SGHDN and CDR2 FVKESK.

This clonotype was observed a few times. The rearrangement uses TRBV6-1 and TRBJ1-1, with TRBD1 matching over 7 bases. V dropped 2 bases and J dropped 4; count of bases not matched to a gene: 10. Germline V gives CDR1 MNHNS, CDR2 SASEGT. There are 16 residues in the CDR3. The CDR3 reads CASSERAQGLGTEAFF. The CDR3 nucleotides are TGTGCCAGCAGTGAACGGGCACAGGGGTTGGGCACTGAAGCTTTCTTT.

The chain combines TRBV4-3 with TRBJ1-1, with D unclear. The V end lost 1 base, the J end lost 0 bases, and 9 bases lay between the germline ends. CDR1 is LGHNA, CDR2 YSLEER, per germline. This CDR3 is built from 15 residues. The DNA for the CDR3 is TGCGCCAGCAGCCAAGGCTTAAGGATGAACACTGAAGCTTTCTTT. The encoded protein is CASSQGLRMNTEAFF.

V usage is TRBV6-2 or TRBV6-3 and J usage is TRBJ2-2, with TRBD1 matching over 9 bases. The V segment lost 8 bases and the J segment 4 bases; nucleotides outside the gene matches: 8. The CDR3 is 15 amino acids. Germline assignment: CDR1 MNHEY and CDR2 SVGEGT. The CDR3 coding sequence is TGTGCCAGCGGCGGACAGGGGTATGGCACCGGGGAGCTGTTTTTT. It is translated as CASGGQGYGTGELFF.

The rearrangement links TRBV7-2 to TRBJ2-1, with 12 bases that match TRBD2. V lost 8 bases, J lost 9 bases, and 8 bases stayed unmatched. CDR1 and CDR2 (germline): SGHTA, FQGNSA. This CDR3 has 14 residues. The CDR3 loop is CASSDTSGRSEQFF. The CDR3 nucleotides are TGTGCCAGCTCCGACACTAGCGGGAGGAGTGAGCAGTTCTTC.

V is TRBV27 and J is TRBJ2-7; possibly TRBD1 for D (5 bases). The CDR3 has 14 residues. The germline V gene has CDR1 MNHEY and CDR2 SMNVEV (reference sequence). V gave up 5 bases and J gave up 0 bases, with 11 bases separating them. CDR3 nucleotides: TGTGCCAGCAGTAGGTCAGACAGCTCCTACGAGCAGTACTTC. Amino acid sequence: CASSRSDSSYEQYF.

V usage is TRBV24-1 and J usage is TRBJ1-5; D is ambiguous. Germline V gene data show CDR1 as KGHDR and CDR2 as SFDVKD. The CDR3 loop spans 13 amino acids. The V and J ends lost 0 bases and 7 bases respectively, with 6 bases between them. The CDR3 loop is CATSDLGSQPQHF. As DNA, the CDR3 is TGTGCCACCAGTGATTTGGGGAGCCAGCCCCAGCATTTT.

The table lists this clonotype with a few counts. The chain is built from TRBV29-1 and TRBJ2-7; D is ambiguous. This CDR3 spans 11 amino acids. Trimming cost V 4 bases and J 4 bases, with 8 bases left between them. Germline V gene lookup returns CDR1 SQVTM and CDR2 ANQGSEA. The CDR3 DNA follows: TGCAGCGTTGTTTGGGGTTACGAGCAGTACTTC. Translation: CSVVWGYEQYF.

This clonotype was recorded at least ten times. The V and J genes are TRBV5-1 and TRBJ2-1, with TRBD1 identical over 7 bases. Trimming took 5 bases from V and 4 from J; bases not matched to a gene: 6. Germline CDR1 reads SGHRS; CDR2 reads YFSETQ. This CDR3 contains 14 residues. CDR3 amino acids: CASSTGDYYNEQFF. The DNA for the CDR3 is TGCGCCAGCAGTACAGGGGATTATTACAATGAGCAGTTCTTC.

This chain joins TRBV20-1 and TRBJ2-7; no reliable D call. Trimming stripped 6 bases from V and 3 bases from J, with 24 bases between. CDR3 length equals 16 residues. Germline CDR1 is DFQATT and CDR2 is SNEGSKA (reference sequence). CDR3 DNA sequence: TGCAGTGCATCTCACCGGCCAGGCCCTCCGATCTACGAGCAGTACTTC. Translated: CSASHRPGPPIYEQYF.

This rearrangement joins TRBV4-1 to TRBJ2-7; 7 nucleotides align to TRBD2. Per the germline V gene, CDR1 is MGHRA and CDR2 is YSYEKL. The CDR3 is 16 residues long. V lost 2 bases, J lost 6 bases, and 13 bases stayed unmatched. The CDR3 here is CASSQSPRGDWGEQYF. CDR3 coding DNA: TGCGCCAGCAGCCAAAGCCCACGGGGGGATTGGGGCGAGCAGTACTTC.

The genes are TRBV6-1 and TRBJ2-7; 10 bases line up with TRBD1. V lost 7 bases, J lost 4 bases, and 4 bases stayed unmatched. The CDR3 length is 13 residues. Per germline, CDR1 MNHNS and CDR2 SASEGT. In nucleotides, the CDR3 is TGTGCCAGCATAGGGACAGGGGTTTACGAGCAGTACTTC. Translated: CASIGTGVYEQYF.

This chain uses TRBV5-5 with TRBJ2-1; D is ambiguous. CDR3 size: 13 residues. Per germline, CDR1 SGHKS and CDR2 YYEKEE (reference sequence). V was trimmed by 2 bases and J by 8 bases, leaving 11 bases between them. As DNA, the CDR3 is TGTGCCAGCAGCTTAGTGGCCGCCGATGAGCAGTTCTTC. Protein product: CASSLVAADEQFF.

This rearrangement joins TRBV7-8 to TRBJ2-6, with D hard to call. CDR3 size: 18 residues. V gave up 5 bases and J gave up 0 bases, with 17 bases separating them. Germline CDR1 is SGHVS and CDR2 is FQNEAQ. DNA for the CDR3: TGTGCCAGCAGCACATATCGGCAGGTACCCTCTGGGGCCAACGTCCTGACTTTC. Its translation: CASSTYRQVPSGANVLTF.

In its sample, this clonotype was seen a few times. The chain joins TRBV7-3 to TRBJ2-5; D possibly uses TRBD1 or TRBD2 (5 bases each). Deletions cut 5 bases from V and 5 bases from J, with 12 bases between. CDR1 is SGHTA, CDR2 FQGTGA, per germline. The CDR3 is made up of 13 amino acids. The CDR3 loop is CASSIWDRETQYF. The CDR3 DNA sequence: TGTGCCAGCAGCATATGGGACCGGGAGACCCAGTACTTC. Variable domain in full (rest from reference TRBV7-3 and TRBJ2-5): GAGVSQTPSNKVTEKGKYVELRCDPISGHTALYWYRQSLGQGPEFLIYFQGTGAADDSGLPNDRFFAVRPEGSVSTLKIQRTERGDSAVYLCASSIWDRETQYFGPGTRLLVL.

This clonotype was detected many times. The chain recombines TRBV12-3 or TRBV12-4 with TRBJ1-2, with D uncertain. The CDR3 length is 14 residues. V gave up 3 bases and J gave up 5 bases, with 13 bases separating them. DNA of the CDR3: TGTGCCAGCAGTTTGGCGGGAGGTTATTATGGCTACACCTTC. This gives the protein CASSLAGGYYGYTF.

This clonotype was observed a handful of times. This chain connects TRBV7-9 to TRBJ2-7; maybe TRBD1 (8 bases). This CDR3 has 17 residues. Germline V lookup: CDR1 SEHNR, CDR2 FQNEAQ (reference sequence). The V gene lost 5 bases and the J gene lost 1 base, with 21 bases spanning the gap. The CDR3 region has the DNA TGTGCCAGCAGCCCCGCCAGGGGGCTAGCGGCTTCCTACGAGCAGTACTTC. Protein: CASSPARGLAASYEQYF.

V gene TRBV4-3 combines with J gene TRBJ2-3; D may be TRBD2 (6 bases). The CDR3 runs 14 residues. Germline values: CDR1 LGHNA, CDR2 YSLEER. V lost 5 bases and J 4 bases, leaving 13 bases between the germline ends. The CDR3 DNA follows: TGCGCCAGCAGCTCGGGACGGGAGCCAGATACGCAGTATTTT. As protein: CASSSGREPDTQYF.

Ten or more counts support this clonotype. V is TRBV7-2 and J is TRBJ2-7; 14 positions agree with TRBD2. Germline-derived CDR1 and CDR2 are SGHTA and FQGNSA. V lost 5 bases to trimming and J lost 4 bases; unmatched junction nucleotides: 7. The CDR3 spans 16 residues. CDR3 coding DNA: TGTGCCAGCAGCCTAAGACTAGCGGGAGGGCCATACGAGCAGTACTTC. Protein: CASSLRLAGGPYEQYF.

This clonotype has only a few counts. As DNA, the CDR3 is TGCGCCAGCAGCCAAGAAGTGTCAGGGGGTATGTACGAGCAGTACTTC. Protein sequence: CASSQEVSGGMYEQYF. The chain uses TRBV4-3 and TRBJ2-7; 7 positions agree with TRBD1. The CDR3 extends over 16 amino acids. With 0 bases clipped from V and 4 bases from J, the junction kept 9 bases outside the gene matches. Germline CDR1 reads LGHNA; CDR2 reads YSLEER.

This sequence joins TRBV7-2 and TRBJ1-6; 9 bases line up with TRBD1. CDR1 SGHTA and CDR2 FQGNSA come from the germline V gene. J gave up 7 bases and V 5 bases, and 6 bases lay outside the gene matches. The length of the CDR3 is 15 residues. Here the CDR3 reads CASSPQGARNSPLHF. The CDR3 coding sequence is TGTGCCAGCAGCCCACAGGGGGCGAGAAATTCACCCCTCCACTTT.

This clonotype was found a few times. The rearrangement joins TRBV10-3 to TRBJ2-5, with 8 bases lining up with TRBD1. The CDR3 is made up of 17 amino acids. V shed 4 bases and J 1 base; nucleotides not matched to a gene: 11. Germline V CDR1 and CDR2: ENHRY, SYGVKD. The CDR3 DNA reads TGTGCCATCAGTGGAACTTCCGGGCAGGGGGCCCAAGAGACCCAGTACTTC. Amino acid sequence: CAISGTSGQGAQETQYF.